The 22 T cell receptor beta chains below all came from one sample that was sequenced in a study of PD-L1 blockade in urothelial cancer. TCRdb's table, derived via immunoSEQ multiplex PCR, lists solely in-frame clones and lacks some. This sample carries about 52,000 clones, under 90% of them seen once, and the ten largest clones take 5.5% to 7.5%. The source was PBMCs, collected around atezolizumab (anti-PD-L1) treatment. These receptors were collected from a man aged 40-55 years with urothelial cancer.

This clone appeared once. The V and J genes are TRBV19 and TRBJ2-1, with D hard to call. This CDR3 is 13 amino acids long. Trimming removed 3 bases at V and 4 bases at J, with 7 bases between. Looked up from germline, CDR1 is LNHDA and CDR2 is SQIVND (reference sequence). The CDR3 region has the DNA TGTGCCAGTAGTATCGAGAGTTACAATGAGCAGTTCTTC. Its protein is CASSIESYNEQFF.

The chain combines TRBV19 with TRBJ2-7; D possibly corresponds to TRBD2 (6 bases). Germline V gives CDR1 LNHDA, CDR2 SQIVND (reference sequence). Trimming shortened V by 7 bases and J by 0 bases, and 10 bases separated the two germline ends. This CDR3 spans 13 amino acids. In DNA, the CDR3 is TGTGCCAGTACTAGCGCACTCTCCTACGAGCAGTACTTC. It encodes CASTSALSYEQYF. The full variable domain, in which reference TRBV19 and TRBJ2-7 provide the parts outside the CDR3, is DGGITQSPKYLFRKEGQNVTLSCEQNLNHDAMYWYRQDPGQGLRLIYYSQIVNDFQKGDIAEGYSVSREKKESFPLTVTSAQKNPTAFYLCASTSALSYEQYFGPGTRLTVT.

The genes are TRBV21-1 and TRBJ2-5; TRBD1 reflects the table's D call only, with no check against the DNA. TRBV21-1 is flagged as a pseudogene. CDR3 length: 14 amino acids. This CDR3 reads CASSLGVQVKTQYF. CDR3 DNA sequence: TGTGCCAGCAGTTTAGGTGTCCAGGTGAAGACCCAGTACTTC.

This clone was seen only once. The chain couples TRBV15 to TRBJ1-3; D not certain. Germline V gene data show CDR1 as LNHNV and CDR2 as YYDKDF (reference sequence). The ends were cut back, 0 bases at V and 2 bases at J, with 5 bases in the middle. This CDR3 comprises 14 residues. CDR3 sequence (DNA): TGTGCCACCAGCAGAGATACGGCTGGAAACACCATATATTTT. Translating gives CATSRDTAGNTIYF.

This clone appeared a single time. This sequence joins TRBV28 and TRBJ2-7; 7 nucleotides agree with TRBD1. After removal of 8 bases from V and 0 bases from J, the junction contained 4 bases not matched to a gene. This CDR3 spans 13 amino acids. CDR1 MDHEN and CDR2 SYDVKM come from the germline V gene. The CDR3, as DNA: TGTGCCAGCGGGGGACAGAGCTCCTACGAGCAGTACTTC. It yields the protein CASGGQSSYEQYF.

The V and J genes are TRBV7-2 and TRBJ2-1, with TRBD2 matching 8 bases. There are 16 residues in the CDR3. Germline-derived CDR1 and CDR2 are SGHTA and FQGNSA. After removal of 2 bases from V and 0 bases from J, the junction contained 3 bases not matched to a gene. CDR3 sequence: CASSLFSGSSYNEQFF. CDR3 DNA sequence: TGTGCCAGCAGCTTATTCAGCGGGAGCTCCTACAATGAGCAGTTCTTC. The full variable domain, its missing parts supplied by reference TRBV7-2 and TRBJ2-1, is GAGVSQSPSNKVTEKGKDVELRCDPISGHTALYWYRQSLGQGLEFLIYFQGNSAPDKSGLPSDRFSAERTGGSVSTLTIQRTQQEDSAVYLCASSLFSGSSYNEQFFGPGTRLTVL.

This chain links TRBV5-1 with TRBJ2-3; 7 nucleotides line up with TRBD2. Germline loops: CDR1 SGHRS, CDR2 YFSETQ. Germline trimming cut 5 bases from V and 1 base from J; bases unmatched to any gene: 10. The CDR3 contains 16 residues. The CDR3 protein is CASRGEGLRGTDTQYF. The CDR3 coding sequence is TGCGCCAGCAGAGGGGAGGGGTTGCGGGGCACAGATACGCAGTATTTT. Looking up the rest from reference TRBV5-1 and TRBJ2-3 gives the full variable domain: KAGVTQTPRYLIKTRGQQVTLSCSPISGHRSVSWYQQTPGQGLQFLFEYFSETQRNKGNFPGRFSGRQFSNSRSEMNVSTLELGDSALYLCASRGEGLRGTDTQYFGPGTRLTVL.

This chain links TRBV9 with TRBJ2-2; D may be TRBD1 (5 bases). Trimming removed 1 base from V and 5 bases from J, with 15 bases in between. CDR1 and CDR2 from the germline V gene are SGDLS and YYNGEE. The CDR3 has 16 residues. In DNA, the CDR3 is TGTGCCAGCAGCGTAAGGCAGGGTGGTCGTACCGGGGAGCTGTTTTTT. Translating gives CASSVRQGGRTGELFF.

This clone was counted once. The rearrangement uses TRBV28 and TRBJ2-1; no reliable D call. CDR3 length equals 15 residues. The germline gives CDR1 MDHEN, CDR2 SYDVKM. V was pared by 3 bases and J by 4 bases, with 13 bases between. The CDR3 here is CASSFTPGSYNEQFF. For the CDR3, the DNA is TGTGCCAGCAGTTTTACCCCAGGCTCTTACAATGAGCAGTTCTTC.

V is TRBV6-4 and J is TRBJ1-4, with D possibly TRBD1 on 6 matching bases. This CDR3 has 15 amino acids. The ends were cut back, 0 bases at V and 8 bases at J, with 13 bases in the middle. Germline values: CDR1 MRHNA, CDR2 SNTAGT. The CDR3 bases are TGTGCCAGCAGTGACTCGGGGGCTACGGGAGAAAAACTGTTTTTT. This gives the protein CASSDSGATGEKLFF.

V and J are TRBV6-5 and TRBJ2-1, with D possibly being TRBD1 (6 bases). V was pared by 7 bases and J by 10 bases, with 20 bases between. CDR3 length: 14 residues. The germline V gene encodes CDR1 MNHEY and CDR2 SVGAGI. CDR3 loop: CASKINNGQGEQFF. The CDR3 DNA sequence: TGTGCCAGCAAAATCAACAACGGTCAGGGGGAGCAGTTCTTC.

J is TRBJ2-2 and V is TRBV5-1; a weak D match, TRBD1 (5 bases). Germline loops: CDR1 SGHRS, CDR2 YFSETQ. V gave up 0 bases and J gave up 5 bases, with 14 bases separating them. The CDR3 extends over 16 amino acids. For the CDR3, the DNA is TGCGCCAGCAGCTTGGTGGCAGGGCTTCGTACCGGGGAGCTGTTTTTT. Translated: CASSLVAGLRTGELFF.

V gene TRBV9 combines with J gene TRBJ2-4, with D possibly TRBD2 on 6 matching bases. V was clipped by 4 bases and J by 5 bases, with 19 bases between them. The CDR3 is 16 residues long. Germline values: CDR1 SGDLS, CDR2 YYNGEE. CDR3 amino acids: CASSPRTGGVQNIQYF. In DNA form, the CDR3 reads TGTGCCAGCAGCCCTCGGACCGGCGGGGTCCAAAACATTCAGTACTTC.

This chain connects TRBV7-2 to TRBJ2-7; D is uncertain. Trimming took off 3 bases at V and 3 bases at J, with 9 bases between the two ends. The CDR3 is made up of 13 amino acids. Germline V gene data show CDR1 as SGHTA and CDR2 as FQGNSA. The CDR3 coding sequence is TGTGCCAGCAGCTTTGGTGGCAGCTACGAGCAGTACTTC. Protein sequence: CASSFGGSYEQYF.

This clone was recorded a few times. J is TRBJ2-5 and V is TRBV7-3; 12 nucleotides line up with TRBD2. The V gene's germline CDR1 is SGHTA and CDR2 FQGTGA. CDR3 length: 14 amino acids. V gave up 5 bases and J gave up 5 bases; unmatched junction bases: 3. CDR3 residues: CASSLTSGSETQYF. In DNA, the CDR3 is TGTGCCAGCAGCCTGACTAGCGGGAGTGAGACCCAGTACTTC.

The CDR3 DNA reads TGTGCCAGTATTCGGACCGGGGGGGTGACTGAAGCTTTCTTT. It encodes CASIRTGGVTEAFF. The chain has TRBV19 and TRBJ1-1; D is perhaps TRBD1 (5 bases). V lost 7 bases and J 5 bases, leaving 17 bases between the germline ends. Germline V gene sequence: CDR1 LNHDA, CDR2 SQIVND (reference sequence). The CDR3 is made up of 14 amino acids.

In its sample, this clone was seen once. This chain links TRBV5-1 with TRBJ1-2; 9 nucleotides match TRBD1. J gave up 7 bases and V 3 bases, and 7 bases lay outside the gene matches. The CDR3 loop spans 14 amino acids. Germline assignment: CDR1 SGHRS and CDR2 YFSETQ. DNA for the CDR3: TGCGCCAGCAGCTCGGATGGGACAGGGCTTGGCTACACCTTC. Amino acid sequence: CASSSDGTGLGYTF.

This chain links TRBV5-6 with TRBJ2-3, with D perhaps matching TRBD1 (5 bases). The V end lost 4 bases, the J end lost 5 bases, and 11 bases lay between the germline ends. The germline V gene has CDR1 SGHDT and CDR2 YYEEEE. The CDR3 runs to 13 residues. The CDR3 sequence: CASSDKRGDTQYF. The CDR3 region has the DNA TGTGCCAGCAGCGATAAAAGGGGAGATACGCAGTATTTT.

V is TRBV11-2 and J is TRBJ1-1; D unclear. V lost 6 bases to trimming and J lost 2 bases, with 13 bases between them. Germline values: CDR1 SGHAT, CDR2 FQNNGV. This CDR3 comprises 14 residues. CDR3 bases: TGTGCCAGCAGTTTGACACACATCAACACTGAAGCTTTCTTT. Its translation is CASSLTHINTEAFF.

This clone was recorded only once. The J gene is TRBJ1-5, the V gene TRBV7-9; weak D call: TRBD1 (5 bases). In germline, CDR1 is SEHNR, CDR2 FQNEAQ (reference sequence). The CDR3 covers 13 residues. Between the trimmed V and J ends, which lost 5 bases and 7 bases, there was a span of 12 bases. The DNA for the CDR3 is TGTGCCAGCAGCCCGGGGGTTGAGCAGCCCCAGCATTTT. It yields the protein CASSPGVEQPQHF.

The gene calls are TRBV7-3 and TRBJ1-2; the D gene is possibly TRBD1 (6 bases). This CDR3 has 13 amino acids. Germline V gene sequence: CDR1 SGHTA, CDR2 FQGTGA. The V end lost 5 bases, the J end lost 5 bases, and 12 bases lay between the germline ends. The CDR3 bases are TGTGCCAGCAGCCCAACTCAGGGGTATGGCTACACCTTC. This codes for CASSPTQGYGYTF.

Notes on this clone: Other DNA sequences within the sample encode an identical CDR3. This chain uses TRBV7-2 with TRBJ1-1, with no clear D. Trimming shortened V by 1 base and J by 0 bases, and 6 bases separated the two germline ends. CDR1 is SGHTA, CDR2 FQGNSA, per germline. The CDR3 spans 14 residues. CDR3 sequence reads: CASSLVTLNTEAFF. CDR3 DNA: TGTGCCAGCAGCTTAGTGACACTGAACACTGAAGCTTTCTTT.